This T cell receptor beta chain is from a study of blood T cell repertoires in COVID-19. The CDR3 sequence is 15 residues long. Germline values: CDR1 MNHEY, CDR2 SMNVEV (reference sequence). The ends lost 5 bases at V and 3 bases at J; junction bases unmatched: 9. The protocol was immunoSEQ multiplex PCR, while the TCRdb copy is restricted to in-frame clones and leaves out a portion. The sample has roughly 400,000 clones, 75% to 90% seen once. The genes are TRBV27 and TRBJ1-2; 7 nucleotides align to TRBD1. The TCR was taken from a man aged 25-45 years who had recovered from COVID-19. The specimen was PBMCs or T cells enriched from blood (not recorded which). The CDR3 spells CASSPQGLGDYGYTF. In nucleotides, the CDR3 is TGTGCCAGCAGTCCACAGGGGTTAGGGGACTATGGCTACACCTTC.